This TCR beta chain was documented in a study of cytomegalovirus exposure and HLA in healthy donors. Trimming cost V 1 base and J 4 bases; bases outside gene matches: 4. The CDR3 sequence is 15 residues long. CDR1 and CDR2 (germline): MNHEY, SMNVEV (reference sequence). Primers: 60 Vbeta forward and 13 Jbeta reverse. Sequenced by immunoSEQ multiplex PCR; TCRdb stores in-frame clones only, minus some. The sample has more than 110,000 clones; around 80% are singletons. The TCR originated in a man between 45 and 60 years old in good health and CMV-seronegative. The sequenced sample was PBMCs. This chain connects TRBV27 to TRBJ2-7, with 10 nucleotides matching TRBD1. The CDR3 DNA is TGTGCCAGCAGTTTATTGGGACAGGGGCGTTACGAGCAGTACTTC. Translation: CASSLLGQGRYEQYF.